This T cell receptor (beta chain) is from a study of T cell responses to AZD1222 COVID-19 vaccine. Study-wide findings and caveats: Reportedly, nearly half of unique spike TCRs recognized epitopes outside B.1.351/B.1.1.7 mutations. Spike-specific TCR breadth and depth went up after people got two AZD1222 doses. Regions 160-218 and 743-854 held dominance among vaccine-associated CD4 TCRs, which spanned spike. Repertoires were obtained solely post-peak T cell response.

TCRdb's table, derived via immunoSEQ multiplex PCR, lists solely in-frame clones and lacks some. This sample carries under 200,000 clones, more than 90% of them seen once, and the ten largest clones take 3.6%. Note on this clone: Its target is not known.

CDR1 is SGHTA, CDR2 FQGNSA, per germline. The ends were cut back, 1 base at V and 11 bases at J, with 12 bases in the middle. This CDR3 is built from 14 residues. This TCR derives from an adult who received the MenACWY meningococcal vaccine as a control. This chain joins TRBV7-2 and TRBJ1-6; D gene unclear. The source was peripheral blood, collected 28 days after the second dose of the MenACWY control vaccine. This chain's CDR3 is CASSLGLSGTPLHF. CDR3 DNA sequence: TGTGCCAGCAGCTTAGGACTGTCCGGGACACCCCTCCACTTT.